This T cell receptor beta chain was obtained from a study of cytomegalovirus exposure and HLA in healthy donors. There are 18 residues in the CDR3. V lost 4 bases and J lost 2; bases outside the gene matches: 11. Germline CDR1 reads SGHRS; CDR2 reads YFSETQ. The PCR used 60 Vbeta and 13 Jbeta primers. The repertoire was sequenced with immunoSEQ multiplex PCR; TCRdb's copy has only in-frame clones and lacks some. This sample has fewer than 120,000 clones, with around four fifths found just once. The donors comprised healthy bone marrow donors. The TCR sequence derives from a woman aged 55-69 years in good health and CMV-seropositive. V is TRBV5-1 and J is TRBJ2-1; the match to TRBD2 covers 11 bases. The sample consisted of PBMCs. CDR3 in DNA: TGCGCCAGCAGCAGAAATACTCTAGCGGGAGGTGCCTACAATGAGCAGTTCTTC. This codes for CASSRNTLAGGAYNEQFF. Together with reference TRBV5-1 and TRBJ2-1, the CDR3 gives the full variable domain: KAGVTQTPRYLIKTRGQQVTLSCSPISGHRSVSWYQQTPGQGLQFLFEYFSETQRNKGNFPGRFSGRQFSNSRSEMNVSTLELGDSALYLCASSRNTLAGGAYNEQFFGPGTRLTVL.